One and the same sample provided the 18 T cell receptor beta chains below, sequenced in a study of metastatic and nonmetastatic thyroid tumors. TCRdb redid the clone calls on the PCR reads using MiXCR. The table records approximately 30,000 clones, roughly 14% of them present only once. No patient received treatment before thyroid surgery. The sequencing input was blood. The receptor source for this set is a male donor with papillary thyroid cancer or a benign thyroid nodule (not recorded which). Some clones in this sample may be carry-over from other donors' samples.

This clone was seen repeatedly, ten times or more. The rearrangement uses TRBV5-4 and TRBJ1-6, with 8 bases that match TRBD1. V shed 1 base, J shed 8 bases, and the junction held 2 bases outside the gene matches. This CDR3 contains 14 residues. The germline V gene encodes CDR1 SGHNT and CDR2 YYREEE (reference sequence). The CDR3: CASSLRGQDSPLHF. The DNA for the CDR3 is TGTGCCAGCAGCTTGAGGGGACAGGATTCACCCCTCCACTTT.

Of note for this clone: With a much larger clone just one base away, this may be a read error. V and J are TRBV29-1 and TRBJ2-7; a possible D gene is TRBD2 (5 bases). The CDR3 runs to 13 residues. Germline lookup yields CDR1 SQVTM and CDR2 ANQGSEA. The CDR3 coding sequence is TGCAGCGTCGAAGGGTGGCATGGAGGCGAGCAGTACTTC. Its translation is CSVEGWHGGEQYF.

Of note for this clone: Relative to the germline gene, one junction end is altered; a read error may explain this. The CDR3: CASSQDGAYGYTF. The CDR3 coding sequence is TGTGCTAGCAGTCAAGACGGGGCCTATGGCTACACCTTC. The chain couples TRBV6-1 to TRBJ1-2; TRBD1 is a possible D gene (5 bases). The CDR3 extends over 13 amino acids. CDR1 MNHNS and CDR2 SASEGT come from the germline V gene.

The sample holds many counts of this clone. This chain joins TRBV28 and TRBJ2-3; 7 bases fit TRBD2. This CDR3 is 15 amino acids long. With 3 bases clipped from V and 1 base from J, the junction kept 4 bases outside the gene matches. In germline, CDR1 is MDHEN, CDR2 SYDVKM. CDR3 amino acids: CASSFGGSGTDTQYF. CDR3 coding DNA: TGTGCCAGCAGTTTCGGCGGGAGTGGCACAGATACGCAGTATTTT.

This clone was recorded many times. The CDR3, as DNA: TGTGCCAGCAGTTACCCAAATACAGGGGGCAACACTGAAGCTTTCTTT. Residues: CASSYPNTGGNTEAFF. The chain carries TRBV6-5 and TRBJ1-1; TRBD1 agrees at 9 bases. The CDR3 is made up of 16 amino acids. V shed 2 bases and J 2 bases; nucleotides not matched to a gene: 6. Germline V gene lookup returns CDR1 MNHEY and CDR2 SVGAGI.

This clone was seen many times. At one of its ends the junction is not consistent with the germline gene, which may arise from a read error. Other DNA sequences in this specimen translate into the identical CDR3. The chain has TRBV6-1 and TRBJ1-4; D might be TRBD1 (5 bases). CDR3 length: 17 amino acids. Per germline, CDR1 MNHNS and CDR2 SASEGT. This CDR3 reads CASRLSGLGTTNEKLFF. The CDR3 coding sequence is TGTGCCAGCAGGTTATCAGGGCTGGGCACAACTAATGAAAAACTGTTCTTT.

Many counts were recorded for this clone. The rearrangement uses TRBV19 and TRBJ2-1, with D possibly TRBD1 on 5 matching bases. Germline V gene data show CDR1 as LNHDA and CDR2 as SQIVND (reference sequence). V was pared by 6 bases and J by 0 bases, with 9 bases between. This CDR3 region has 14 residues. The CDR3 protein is CASRQVSSYNEQFF. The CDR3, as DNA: TGTGCCAGTAGACAGGTTAGCTCCTACAATGAGCAGTTCTTC.

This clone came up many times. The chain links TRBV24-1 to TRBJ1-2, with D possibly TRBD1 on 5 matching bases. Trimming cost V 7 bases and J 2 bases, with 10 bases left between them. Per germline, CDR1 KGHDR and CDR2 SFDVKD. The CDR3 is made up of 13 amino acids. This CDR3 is CATSSAGNYGYTF. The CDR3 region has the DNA TGTGCCACCAGCTCGGCAGGGAACTATGGCTACACCTTC.

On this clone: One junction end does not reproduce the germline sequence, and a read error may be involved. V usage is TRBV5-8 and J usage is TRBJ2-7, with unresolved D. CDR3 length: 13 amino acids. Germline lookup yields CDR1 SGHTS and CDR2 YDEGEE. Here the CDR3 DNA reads TGTGCCAGCAGCGGCTGGGTCTTCTACGACCAGTACTTC. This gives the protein CASSGWVFYDQYF.

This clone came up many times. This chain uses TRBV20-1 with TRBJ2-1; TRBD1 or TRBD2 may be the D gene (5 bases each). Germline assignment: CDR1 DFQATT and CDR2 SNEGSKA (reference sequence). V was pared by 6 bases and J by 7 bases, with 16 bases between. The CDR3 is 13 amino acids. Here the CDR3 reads CSALTWDDNEQFF. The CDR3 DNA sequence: TGCAGTGCCCTTACCTGGGACGATAATGAGCAGTTCTTC.

The DNA for the CDR3 is TGTGCCTGGAGTGTGTGGGAGCGTCACTACGAGCAGTACTTC. Its translation: CAWSVWERHYEQYF. The chain combines TRBV30 with TRBJ2-7; D might be TRBD2 (5 bases). The CDR3 sequence is 14 residues long. Germline V CDR1 and CDR2: GTSNPN, SVGIG (reference sequence). V lost 0 bases to trimming and J lost 3 bases, with 12 bases between them.

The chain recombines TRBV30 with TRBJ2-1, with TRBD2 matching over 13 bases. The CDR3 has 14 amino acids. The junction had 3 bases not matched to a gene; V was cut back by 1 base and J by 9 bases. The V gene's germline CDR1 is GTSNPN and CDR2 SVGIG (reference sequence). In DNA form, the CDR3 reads TGTGCCTGGAGTGGGACTAGCGGGAGCACTGAGCAGTTCTTC. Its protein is CAWSGTSGSTEQFF.

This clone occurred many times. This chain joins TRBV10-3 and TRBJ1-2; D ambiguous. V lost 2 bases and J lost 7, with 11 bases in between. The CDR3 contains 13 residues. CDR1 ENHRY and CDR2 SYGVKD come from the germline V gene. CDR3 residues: CAISEREGGGYTF. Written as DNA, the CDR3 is TGTGCCATCAGTGAGCGCGAAGGCGGTGGCTACACCTTC.

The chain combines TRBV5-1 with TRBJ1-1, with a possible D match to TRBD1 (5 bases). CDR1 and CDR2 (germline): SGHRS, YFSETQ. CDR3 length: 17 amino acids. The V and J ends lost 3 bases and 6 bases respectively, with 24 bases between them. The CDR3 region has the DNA TGCGCCAGCAGCTGGGGGTTGGGGAGGGGCCCAGACCCTGAAGCTTTCTTT. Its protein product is CASSWGLGRGPDPEAFF.

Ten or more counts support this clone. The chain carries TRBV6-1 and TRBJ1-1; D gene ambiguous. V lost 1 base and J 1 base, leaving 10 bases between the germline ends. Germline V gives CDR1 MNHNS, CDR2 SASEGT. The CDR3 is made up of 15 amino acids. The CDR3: CASSEGSVRNTEAFF. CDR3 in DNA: TGTGCCAGCAGTGAAGGGTCGGTCCGGAACACTGAAGCTTTCTTT.

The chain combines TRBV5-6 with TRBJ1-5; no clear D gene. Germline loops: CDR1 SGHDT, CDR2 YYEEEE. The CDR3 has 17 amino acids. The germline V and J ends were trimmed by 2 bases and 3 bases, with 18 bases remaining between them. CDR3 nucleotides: TGTGCCAGCAGCTTTGCGGACGGAACTTATATCAATCAGCCCCAGCATTTT. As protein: CASSFADGTYINQPQHF.

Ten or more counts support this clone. Here the CDR3 DNA reads TGTGCCAGCAGCCAAGACCCTAGCGGATACGAGCAGTACTTC. Its protein product is CASSQDPSGYEQYF. This rearrangement joins TRBV4-2 to TRBJ2-7; 7 nucleotides align to TRBD2. The J segment lost 4 bases and the V segment lost 0 bases, leaving 3 bases of the junction unmatched. The V gene's germline CDR1 is LGHNA and CDR2 YNFKEQ. The CDR3 runs 14 residues.

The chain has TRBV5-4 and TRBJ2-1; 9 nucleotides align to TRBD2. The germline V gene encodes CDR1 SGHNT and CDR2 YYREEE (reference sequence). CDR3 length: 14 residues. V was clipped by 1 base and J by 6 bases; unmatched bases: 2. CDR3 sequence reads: CASSLSLAGNEQFF. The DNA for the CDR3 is TGTGCCAGCAGCTTGTCACTAGCGGGCAATGAGCAGTTCTTC.